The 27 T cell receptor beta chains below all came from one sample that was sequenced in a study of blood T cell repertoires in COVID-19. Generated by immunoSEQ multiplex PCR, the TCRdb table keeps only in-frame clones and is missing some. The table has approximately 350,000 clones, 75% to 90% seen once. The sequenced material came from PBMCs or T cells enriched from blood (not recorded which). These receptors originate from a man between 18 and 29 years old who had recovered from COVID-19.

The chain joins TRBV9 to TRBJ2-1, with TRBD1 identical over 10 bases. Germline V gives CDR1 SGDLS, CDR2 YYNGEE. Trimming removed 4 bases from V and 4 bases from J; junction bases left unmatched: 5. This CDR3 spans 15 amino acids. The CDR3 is CASSIRTGGYNEQFF. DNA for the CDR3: TGTGCCAGCAGCATCAGGACAGGGGGATACAATGAGCAGTTCTTC.

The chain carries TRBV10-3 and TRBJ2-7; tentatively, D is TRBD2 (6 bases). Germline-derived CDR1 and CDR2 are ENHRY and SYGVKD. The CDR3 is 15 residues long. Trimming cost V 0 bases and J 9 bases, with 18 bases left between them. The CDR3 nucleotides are TGTGCCATCAGTGAGTCGGAAAAACCGGGAGCGGGGCAGTACTTC. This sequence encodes CAISESEKPGAGQYF.

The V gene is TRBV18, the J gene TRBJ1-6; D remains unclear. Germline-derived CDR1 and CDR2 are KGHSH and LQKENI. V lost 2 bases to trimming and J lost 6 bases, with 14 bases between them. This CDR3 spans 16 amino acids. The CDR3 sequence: CASSPSGGGRNSPLHF. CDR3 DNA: TGTGCCAGCTCACCATCAGGAGGCGGTCGTAATTCACCCCTCCACTTT.

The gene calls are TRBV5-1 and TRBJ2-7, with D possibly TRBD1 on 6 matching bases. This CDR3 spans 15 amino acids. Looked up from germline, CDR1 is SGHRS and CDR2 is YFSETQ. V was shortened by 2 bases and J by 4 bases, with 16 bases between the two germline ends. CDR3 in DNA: TGCGCCAGCAGCTTCGAAGGGGGTGCGCTTTACGAGCAGTACTTC. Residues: CASSFEGGALYEQYF.

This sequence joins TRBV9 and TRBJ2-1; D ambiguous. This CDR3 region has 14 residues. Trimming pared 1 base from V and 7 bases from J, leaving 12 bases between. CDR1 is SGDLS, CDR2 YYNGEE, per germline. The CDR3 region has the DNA TGTGCCAGCAGCGTAAGGCCAGGTTGGAATGAGCAGTTCTTC. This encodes CASSVRPGWNEQFF.

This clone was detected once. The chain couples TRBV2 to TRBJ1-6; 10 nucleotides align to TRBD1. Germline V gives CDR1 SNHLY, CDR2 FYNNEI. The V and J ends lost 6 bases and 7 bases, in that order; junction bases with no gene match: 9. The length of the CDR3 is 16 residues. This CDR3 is CASSDPGQGTNSPLHF. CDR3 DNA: TGTGCCAGCAGCGACCCGGGACAGGGGACCAATTCACCCCTCCACTTT.

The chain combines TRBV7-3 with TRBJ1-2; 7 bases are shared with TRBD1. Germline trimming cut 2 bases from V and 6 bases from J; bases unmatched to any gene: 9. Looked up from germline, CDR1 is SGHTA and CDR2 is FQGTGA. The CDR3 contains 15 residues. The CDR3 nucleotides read TGTGCCAGCAGCTTAGCTCGGAGGGGGCACAATGGCTACACCTTC. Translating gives CASSLARRGHNGYTF.

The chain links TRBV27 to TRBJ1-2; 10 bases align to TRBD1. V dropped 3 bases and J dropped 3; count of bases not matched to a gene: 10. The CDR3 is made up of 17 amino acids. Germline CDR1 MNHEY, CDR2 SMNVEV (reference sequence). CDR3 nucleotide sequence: TGTGCCAGCAGTTTGACACCGAGGACAGGGGGAGACTATGGCTACACCTTC. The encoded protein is CASSLTPRTGGDYGYTF.

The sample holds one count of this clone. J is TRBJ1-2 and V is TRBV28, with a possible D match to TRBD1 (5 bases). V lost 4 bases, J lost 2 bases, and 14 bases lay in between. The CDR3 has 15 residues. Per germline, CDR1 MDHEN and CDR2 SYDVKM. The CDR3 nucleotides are TGTGCCAGCAGTTCTCCGACGGGGGGAAACTATGGCTACACCTTC. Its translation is CASSSPTGGNYGYTF.

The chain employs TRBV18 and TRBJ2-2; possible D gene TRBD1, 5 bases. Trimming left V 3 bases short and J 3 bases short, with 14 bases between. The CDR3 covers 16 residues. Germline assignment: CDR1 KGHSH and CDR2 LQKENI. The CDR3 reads CASSPSGKVDTGELFF. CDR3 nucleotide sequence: TGTGCCAGCTCACCGTCAGGGAAGGTGGACACCGGGGAGCTGTTTTTT.

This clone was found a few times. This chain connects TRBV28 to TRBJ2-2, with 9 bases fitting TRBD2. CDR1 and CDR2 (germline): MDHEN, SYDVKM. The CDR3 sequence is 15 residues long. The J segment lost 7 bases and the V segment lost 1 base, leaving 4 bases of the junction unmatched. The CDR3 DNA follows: TGTGCCAGCAGTTTATACTCTAGCGGGATCGGGGAGCTGTTTTTT. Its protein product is CASSLYSSGIGELFF.

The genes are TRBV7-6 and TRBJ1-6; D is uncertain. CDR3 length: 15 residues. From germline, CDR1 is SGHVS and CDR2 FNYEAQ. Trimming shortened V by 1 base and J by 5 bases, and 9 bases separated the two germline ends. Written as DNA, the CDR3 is TGTGCCAGCAGCTTAGGTCCAGACAATAATTCACCCCTCCACTTT. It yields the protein CASSLGPDNNSPLHF.

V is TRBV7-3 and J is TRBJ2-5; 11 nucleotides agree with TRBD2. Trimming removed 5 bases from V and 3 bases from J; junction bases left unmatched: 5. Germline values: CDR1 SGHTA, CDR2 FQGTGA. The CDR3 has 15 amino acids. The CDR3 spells CASSLGLADKETQYF. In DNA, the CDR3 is TGTGCCAGCAGCCTGGGACTAGCGGATAAAGAGACCCAGTACTTC. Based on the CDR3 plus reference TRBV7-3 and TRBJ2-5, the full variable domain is GAGVSQTPSNKVTEKGKYVELRCDPISGHTALYWYRQSLGQGPEFLIYFQGTGAADDSGLPNDRFFAVRPEGSVSTLKIQRTERGDSAVYLCASSLGLADKETQYFGPGTRLLVL.

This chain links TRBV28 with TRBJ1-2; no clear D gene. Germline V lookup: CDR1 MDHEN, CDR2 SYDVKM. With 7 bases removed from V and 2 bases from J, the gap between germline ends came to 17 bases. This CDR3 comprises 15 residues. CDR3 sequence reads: CASKDSLGLNYGYTF. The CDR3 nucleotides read TGTGCCAGCAAGGACTCTTTGGGGTTAAACTATGGCTACACCTTC.

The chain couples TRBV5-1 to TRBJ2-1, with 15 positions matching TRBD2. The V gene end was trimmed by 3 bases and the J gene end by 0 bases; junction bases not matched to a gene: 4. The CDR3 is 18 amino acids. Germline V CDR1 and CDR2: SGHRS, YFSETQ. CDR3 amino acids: CASSSGLAGGSSYNEQFF. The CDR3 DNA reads TGCGCCAGCAGCTCCGGACTAGCGGGGGGGAGCTCCTACAATGAGCAGTTCTTC. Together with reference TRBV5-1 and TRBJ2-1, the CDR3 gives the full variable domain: KAGVTQTPRYLIKTRGQQVTLSCSPISGHRSVSWYQQTPGQGLQFLFEYFSETQRNKGNFPGRFSGRQFSNSRSEMNVSTLELGDSALYLCASSSGLAGGSSYNEQFFGPGTRLTVL.

For the CDR3, the DNA is TGCGCCAGCAGTCTTATCTTGGTGAGCTCCTACGAGCAGTACTTC. It yields the protein CASSLILVSSYEQYF. This sequence joins TRBV23-1 and TRBJ2-7; unclear D gene. TRBV23-1 is an open reading frame, and its role is uncertain. The CDR3 length is 15 residues. V lost 4 bases and J lost 0, with 13 bases in between.

CDR3 loop: CASNVIRTGPSYNEQFF. The CDR3 DNA sequence: TGTGCCAGCAACGTGATAAGGACAGGGCCATCCTACAATGAGCAGTTCTTC. V usage is TRBV7-8 and J usage is TRBJ2-1; TRBD1 aligns across 8 bases. CDR3 length: 17 amino acids. From germline, CDR1 is SGHVS and CDR2 FQNEAQ. V gave up 7 bases and J gave up 1 base; unmatched junction bases: 12.

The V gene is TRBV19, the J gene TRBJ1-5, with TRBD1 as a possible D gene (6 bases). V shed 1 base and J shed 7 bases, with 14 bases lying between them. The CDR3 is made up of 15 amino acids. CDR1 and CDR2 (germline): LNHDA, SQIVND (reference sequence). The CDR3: CASSIGQVTNQPQHF. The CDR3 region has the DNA TGTGCCAGTAGTATAGGACAGGTGACCAACCAGCCCCAGCATTTT.

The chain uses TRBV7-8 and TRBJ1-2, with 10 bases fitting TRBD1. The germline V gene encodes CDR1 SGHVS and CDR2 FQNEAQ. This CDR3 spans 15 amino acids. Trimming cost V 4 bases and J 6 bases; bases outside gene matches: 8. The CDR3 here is CASSSGTGAFHGYTF. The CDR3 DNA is TGTGCCAGCAGCTCCGGGACAGGGGCTTTCCATGGCTACACCTTC.

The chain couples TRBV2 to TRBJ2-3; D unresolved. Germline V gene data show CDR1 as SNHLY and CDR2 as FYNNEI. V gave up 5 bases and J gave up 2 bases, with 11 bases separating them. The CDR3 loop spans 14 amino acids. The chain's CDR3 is CASSPESTTDTQYF. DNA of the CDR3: TGTGCCAGCAGTCCGGAGTCGACCACAGATACGCAGTATTTT.

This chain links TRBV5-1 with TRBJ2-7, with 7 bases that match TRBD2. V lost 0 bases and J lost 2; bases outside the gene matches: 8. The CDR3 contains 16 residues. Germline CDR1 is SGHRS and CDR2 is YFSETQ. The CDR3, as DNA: TGCGCCAGCAGCTTGGCCTGGCGGGGGAATGCCTACGAGCAGTACTTC. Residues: CASSLAWRGNAYEQYF.

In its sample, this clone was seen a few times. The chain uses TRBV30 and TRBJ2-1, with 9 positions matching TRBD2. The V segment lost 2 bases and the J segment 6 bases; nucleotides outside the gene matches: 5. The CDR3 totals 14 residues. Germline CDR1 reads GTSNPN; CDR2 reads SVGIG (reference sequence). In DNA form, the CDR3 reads TGTGCCTGGAGTCGGGGTAGCGGGAGCAATGAGCAGTTCTTC. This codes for CAWSRGSGSNEQFF.

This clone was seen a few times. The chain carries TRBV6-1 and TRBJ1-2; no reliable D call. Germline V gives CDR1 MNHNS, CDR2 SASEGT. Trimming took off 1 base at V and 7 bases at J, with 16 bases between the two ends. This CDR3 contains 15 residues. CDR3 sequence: CASSEGTTSLSGYTF. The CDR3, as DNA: TGTGCCAGCAGTGAAGGCACAACCTCTTTGTCTGGCTACACCTTC.

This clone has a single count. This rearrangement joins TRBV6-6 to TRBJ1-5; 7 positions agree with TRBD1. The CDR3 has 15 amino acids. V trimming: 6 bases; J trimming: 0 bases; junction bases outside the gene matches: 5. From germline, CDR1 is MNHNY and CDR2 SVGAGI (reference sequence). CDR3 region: CASSPRGVSNQPQHF. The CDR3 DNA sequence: TGTGCCAGCAGCCCCAGGGGGGTTAGCAATCAGCCCCAGCATTTT.

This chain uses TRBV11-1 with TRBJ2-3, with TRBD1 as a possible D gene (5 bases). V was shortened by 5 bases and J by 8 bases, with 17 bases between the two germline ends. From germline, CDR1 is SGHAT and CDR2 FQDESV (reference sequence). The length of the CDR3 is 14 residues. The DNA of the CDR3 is TGTGCCAGCAGCACAGGACCAGCAGAAGCTACGCAGTATTTT. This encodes CASSTGPAEATQYF.

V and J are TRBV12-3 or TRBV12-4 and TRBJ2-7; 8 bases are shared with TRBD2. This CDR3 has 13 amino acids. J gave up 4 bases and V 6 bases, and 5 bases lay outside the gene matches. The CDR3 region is CASSQTSEYEQYF. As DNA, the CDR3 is TGTGCCAGCAGCCAGACTAGCGAATACGAGCAGTACTTC.

The DNA for the CDR3 is TGTGCCAGCAGCTTTAAAGTGGACAGCAAGAACACTGAAGCTTTCTTT. Translation gives CASSFKVDSKNTEAFF. The V call is TRBV5-4, the J call TRBJ1-1, with a weak D call TRBD1 (6 bases). The V end was cut by 2 bases, the J end by 1 base, with 15 bases between. The CDR3 has 16 amino acids. Per the germline V gene, CDR1 is SGHNT and CDR2 is YYREEE (reference sequence).